This T cell receptor (beta chain) appears in the sequencing data of a study of T cell repertoires in cytomegalovirus infection. The wider study: CMV infection and matching HLA type were both indicated by public TCR beta signatures. Regarding the study as a whole: HLA-C-restricted, CMV-specific TCR beta clonotypes were dominant ex vivo. The study identified carriers of CMV plus the relevant HLA from cumulative public TCR beta family frequency.

In TCRdb, the reads were re-called with MiXCR into one record per CDR3 protein. The profile shows around 630,000 distinct CDR3 sequences, more than 20% of them singletons. This clonotype occurred many times. Its target is unknown. CDR3 size: 15 residues. Trimming shortened V by 8 bases and J by 2 bases, and 15 bases separated the two germline ends. The V gene's germline CDR1 is MDHEN and CDR2 SYDVKM. The sequenced sample was CD8+ T cells from PBMCs. This rearrangement joins TRBV28 to TRBJ2-2, with a possible D match to TRBD1 (5 bases). The source of this sequence is a human donor in good health (CMV status not recorded). Some clones in this sample may be carry-over from other donors' samples. CDR3 nucleotide sequence: TGTGCCAGCCAAAGTCGACAGACTAACACCGGGGAGCTGTTTTTT. Translation: CASQSRQTNTGELFF. Full variable domain (rest looked up from reference TRBV28 and TRBJ2-2): DVKVTQSSRYLVKRTGEKVFLECVQDMDHENMFWYRQDPGLGLRLIYFSYDVKMKEKGDIPEGYSVSREKKERFSLILESASTNQTSMYLCASQSRQTNTGELFFGEGSRLTVL.